This T cell receptor beta chain comes out of a study of T-cell memory formation after mild COVID-19. The TCR alpha and TCR beta cDNA libraries, bearing sample barcodes and UMIs, were generated by 5'RACE using constant-segment primers. Each CDR3 protein gets one entry after TCRdb re-called the 5' RACE reads with MiXCR. The sample lists 350,000 or so distinct CDR3 sequences, roughly 13% seen once, with over 20% in the top ten. On this clonotype: What it binds is not known.

The CDR3 spans 14 residues. V lost 1 base and J 7 bases, leaving 14 bases between the germline ends. Germline V lookup: CDR1 SGHRS, CDR2 YFSETQ. Overall study findings and caveats: A subset of responding clones appeared in pre-infection memory, suggesting cross-reactive memory joined.

Sequencing input: PBMCs or a T cell subset sorted from them (not recorded which). The sequence derives from a man between 18 and 35 years old who had mild COVID-19 (a few samples of this study predate the infection). Cell type and time point are not known. The chain couples TRBV5-1 to TRBJ2-5; TRBD1 or TRBD2 may be the D gene (5 bases each). CDR3 coding DNA: TGCGCCAGCAGCTTGCAGGGTAGCGACGGGACCCAGTACTTC. This translates into CASSLQGSDGTQYF.